This TCR beta chain appears in the sequencing data of a study of T-cell reconstitution after alpha-beta-depleted transplantation in children. Study conclusions and caveats: Alpha-beta T cells about two months after transplant reportedly derived from several hundred expanded graft clones. Diversity of TCRbeta at day 60 was high in some patients, arising from surviving recipient T cells and thymic progenitors. T cells produced anew were the main source of T-cell counts and diversity one year after transplant.

With regard to this clonotype: What it binds is unknown. The junction departs from germline at one end; a sequencing error may be responsible.

The CDR3 covers 15 residues. CDR1 and CDR2 (germline): SNHLY, FYNNEI. Unique molecular identifiers were used to barcode this TCRbeta library. TCRdb processed the PCR reads anew with MiXCR; each CDR3 protein has one entry. The sample includes 200,000 to 250,000 distinct CDR3 sequences, more than 20% of them seen just once. This material consisted of PBMCs, mostly from graft donor cells, taken 360 days after TCRalphabeta/CD19-depleted stem cell transplant. The J gene is TRBJ1-5, the V gene TRBV2; unclear D gene. The origin of this receptor is a female patient younger than 10 who had a stem cell transplant for congenital amegakaryocytic thrombocytopenia, so the T cells may come from the graft donor. The CDR3 bases are TGTGTCAGCAGTGAAGAAAGGACCCCCAATCAGCCCCAGCATTTT. This encodes CVSSEERTPNQPQHF.